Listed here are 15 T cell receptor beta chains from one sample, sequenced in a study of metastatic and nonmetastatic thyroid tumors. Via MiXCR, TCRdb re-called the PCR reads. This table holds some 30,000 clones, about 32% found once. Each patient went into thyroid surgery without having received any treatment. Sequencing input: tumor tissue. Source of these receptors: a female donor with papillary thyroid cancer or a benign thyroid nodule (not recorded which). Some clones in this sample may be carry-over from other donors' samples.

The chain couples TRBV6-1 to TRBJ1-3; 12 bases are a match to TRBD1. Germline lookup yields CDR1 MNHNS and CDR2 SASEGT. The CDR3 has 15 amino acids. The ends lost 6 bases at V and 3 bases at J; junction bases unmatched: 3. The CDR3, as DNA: TGTGCCAGCAGACGGGACAGGGGGCTTGGAAACACCATATATTTT. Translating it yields CASRRDRGLGNTIYF.

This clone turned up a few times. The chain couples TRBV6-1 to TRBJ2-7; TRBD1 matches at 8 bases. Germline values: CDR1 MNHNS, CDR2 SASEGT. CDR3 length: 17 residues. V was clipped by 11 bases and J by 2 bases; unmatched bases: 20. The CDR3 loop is CACRVQSVTGVAYEQYF. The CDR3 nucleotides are TGTGCCTGCCGGGTACAGTCAGTGACAGGGGTGGCCTACGAGCAGTACTTC.

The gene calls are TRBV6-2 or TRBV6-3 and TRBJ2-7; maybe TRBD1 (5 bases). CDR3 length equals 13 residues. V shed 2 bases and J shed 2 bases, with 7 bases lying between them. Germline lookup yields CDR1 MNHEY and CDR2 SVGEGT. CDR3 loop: CASSYDSPYEQYF. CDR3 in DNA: TGTGCCAGCAGTTACGACAGCCCCTACGAGCAGTACTTC.

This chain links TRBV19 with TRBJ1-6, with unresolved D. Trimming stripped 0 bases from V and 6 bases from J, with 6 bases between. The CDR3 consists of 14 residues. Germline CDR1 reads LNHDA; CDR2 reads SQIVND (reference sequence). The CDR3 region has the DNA TGTGCCAGTAGTATAGATTCCGGTAATTCACCCCTCCACTTT. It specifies CASSIDSGNSPLHF.

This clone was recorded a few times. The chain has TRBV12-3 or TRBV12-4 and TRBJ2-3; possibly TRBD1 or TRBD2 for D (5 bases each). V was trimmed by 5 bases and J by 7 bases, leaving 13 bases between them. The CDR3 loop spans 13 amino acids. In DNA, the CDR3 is TGTGCCAGCAGTGGTTTTGGGGGTCATACGCAGTATTTT. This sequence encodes CASSGFGGHTQYF.

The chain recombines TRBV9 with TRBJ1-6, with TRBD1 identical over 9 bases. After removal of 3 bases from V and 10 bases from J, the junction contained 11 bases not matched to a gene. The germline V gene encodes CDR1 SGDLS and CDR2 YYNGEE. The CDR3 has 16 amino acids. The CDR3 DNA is TGTGCCAGCAGCGCCGCGCGGGACAGGGTCGGGTCACCCCTCCACTTT. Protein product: CASSAARDRVGSPLHF.

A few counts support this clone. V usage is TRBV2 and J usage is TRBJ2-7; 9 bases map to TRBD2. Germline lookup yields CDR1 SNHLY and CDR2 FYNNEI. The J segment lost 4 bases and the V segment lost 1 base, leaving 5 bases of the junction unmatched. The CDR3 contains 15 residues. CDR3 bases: TGTGCCAGCAGTGAAGGGCTAGCGGGACTGTACGAGCAGTACTTC. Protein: CASSEGLAGLYEQYF.

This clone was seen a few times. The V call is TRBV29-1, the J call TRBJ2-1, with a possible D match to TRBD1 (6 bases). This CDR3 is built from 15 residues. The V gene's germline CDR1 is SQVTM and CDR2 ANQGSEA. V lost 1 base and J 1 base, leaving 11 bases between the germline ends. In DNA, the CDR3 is TGCAGCGTTGAAGTGGCACAGGGTTCCTACAATGAGCAGTTCTTC. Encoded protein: CSVEVAQGSYNEQFF.

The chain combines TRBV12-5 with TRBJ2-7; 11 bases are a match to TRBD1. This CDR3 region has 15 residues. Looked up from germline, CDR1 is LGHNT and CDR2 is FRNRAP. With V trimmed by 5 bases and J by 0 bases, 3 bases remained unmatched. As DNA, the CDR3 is TGTGCTAGTGGTCGTGGGACAGGGGGCTCCTACGAGCAGTACTTC. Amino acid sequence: CASGRGTGGSYEQYF. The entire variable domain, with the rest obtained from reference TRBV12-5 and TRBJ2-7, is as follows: DARVTQTPRHKVTEMGQEVTMRCQPILGHNTVFWYRQTMMQGLELLAYFRNRAPLDDSGMPKDRFSAEMPDATLATLKIQPSEPRDSAVYFCASGRGTGGSYEQYFGPGTRLTVT.

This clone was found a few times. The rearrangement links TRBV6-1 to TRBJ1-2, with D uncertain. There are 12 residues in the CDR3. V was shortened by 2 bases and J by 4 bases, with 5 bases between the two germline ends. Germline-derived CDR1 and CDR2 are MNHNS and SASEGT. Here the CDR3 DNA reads TGTGCCAGCAGTGAATGGGTCTATGGCTACACCTTC. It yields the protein CASSEWVYGYTF.

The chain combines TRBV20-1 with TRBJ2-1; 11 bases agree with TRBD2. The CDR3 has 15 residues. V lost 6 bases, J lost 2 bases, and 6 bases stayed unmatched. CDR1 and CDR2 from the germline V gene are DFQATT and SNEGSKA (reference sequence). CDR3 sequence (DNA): TGCAGTGCCATACGACTAGCGGGGACCTACAATGAGCAGTTCTTC. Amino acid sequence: CSAIRLAGTYNEQFF.

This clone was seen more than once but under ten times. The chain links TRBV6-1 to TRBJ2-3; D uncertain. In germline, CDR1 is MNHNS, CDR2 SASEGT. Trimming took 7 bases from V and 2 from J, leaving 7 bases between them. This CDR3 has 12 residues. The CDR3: CASKVDTDTQYF. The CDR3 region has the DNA TGTGCCAGCAAAGTGGACACAGATACGCAGTATTTT.

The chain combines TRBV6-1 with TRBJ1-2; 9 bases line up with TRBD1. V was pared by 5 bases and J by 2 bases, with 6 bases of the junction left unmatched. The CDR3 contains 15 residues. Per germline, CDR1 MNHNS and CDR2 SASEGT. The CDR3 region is CASSSGQGLNYGYTF. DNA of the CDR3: TGTGCCAGCAGTTCGGGACAGGGACTAAACTATGGCTACACCTTC.

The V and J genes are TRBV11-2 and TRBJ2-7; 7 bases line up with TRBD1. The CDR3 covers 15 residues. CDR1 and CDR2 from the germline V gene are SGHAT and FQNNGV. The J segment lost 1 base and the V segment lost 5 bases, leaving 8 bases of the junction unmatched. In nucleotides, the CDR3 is TGTGCCAGCAGCCTTAACAGACAGGGTTCCTACGAGCAGTACTTC. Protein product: CASSLNRQGSYEQYF. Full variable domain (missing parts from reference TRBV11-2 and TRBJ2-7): EAGVAQSPRYKIIEKRQSVAFWCNPISGHATLYWYQQILGQGPKLLIQFQNNGVVDDSQLPKDRFSAERLKGVDSTLKIQPAKLEDSAVYLCASSLNRQGSYEQYFGPGTRLTVT.

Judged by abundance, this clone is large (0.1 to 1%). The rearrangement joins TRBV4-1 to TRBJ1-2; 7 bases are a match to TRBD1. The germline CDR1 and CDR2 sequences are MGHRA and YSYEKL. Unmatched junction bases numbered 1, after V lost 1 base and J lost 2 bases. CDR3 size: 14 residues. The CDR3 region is CASSQVDRNYGYTF. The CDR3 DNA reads TGCGCCAGCAGCCAAGTGGACAGGAACTATGGCTACACCTTC.